This T cell receptor beta chain derives from a study of blood T cells in healthy people across ages. Study results and limitations: Diversity figures derived from one million T cells were judged to underestimate the true value.

PCR was performed a second time for about 6 to 12 cycles using a sample-barcoded 5' primer and a J-beta primer mix. TCRdb called the 5' RACE reads again in MiXCR, with one record for every CDR3 protein. The repertoire holds about 1,800,000 distinct CDR3 sequences, with roughly 27% as singletons. Germline lookup yields CDR1 SGHAT and CDR2 FQNNGV. CDR3 length equals 17 residues. V shed 3 bases and J shed 0 bases, with 16 bases lying between them. Note on this clonotype: As yet, its antigen is unknown.

Sequenced input: blood. The chain is built from TRBV11-2 and TRBJ2-3, with D perhaps given as TRBD1 or TRBD2 (6 bases each). The clonotype originates from a woman aged 25 to 39 in good health. The CDR3 nucleotides are TGTGCCAGCAGCTTTTCCGGAGGGGGAGTTAGCACAGATACGCAGTATTTT. The encoded protein is CASSFSGGGVSTDTQYF.